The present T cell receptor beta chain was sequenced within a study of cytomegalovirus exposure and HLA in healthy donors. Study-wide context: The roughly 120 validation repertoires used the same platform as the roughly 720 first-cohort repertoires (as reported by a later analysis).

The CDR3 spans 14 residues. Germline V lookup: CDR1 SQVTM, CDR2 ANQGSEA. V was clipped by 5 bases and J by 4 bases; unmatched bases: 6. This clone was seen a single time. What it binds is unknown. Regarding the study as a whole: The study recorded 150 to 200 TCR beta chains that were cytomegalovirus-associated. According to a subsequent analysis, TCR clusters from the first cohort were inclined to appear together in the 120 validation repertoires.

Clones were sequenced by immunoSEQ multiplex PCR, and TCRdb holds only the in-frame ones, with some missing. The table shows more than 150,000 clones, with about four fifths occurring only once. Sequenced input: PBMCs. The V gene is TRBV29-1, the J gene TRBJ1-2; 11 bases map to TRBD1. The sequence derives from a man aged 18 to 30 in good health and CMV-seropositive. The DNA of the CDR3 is TGCAGCGTTATACCGGGACAGGGGGTCTATGGCTACACCTTC. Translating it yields CSVIPGQGVYGYTF.